This TCR beta chain was obtained from a study of post-analysis software for immune sequencing data. Broader study findings: Among multiple sclerosis patients, normalized Chao1 diversity was significantly below that of controls. In patients, roughly five TRBV segments were more frequent than in controls, with TRBV5-6, TRBV5-1 and TRBV20-1 among them. F measure grouped same-batch samples tightly together.

CDR3 length equals 14 residues. V was cut by 3 bases and J by 3 bases, with 12 bases left in between. Germline V lookup: CDR1 DFQATT, CDR2 SNEGSKA (reference sequence). The TCR beta cDNA libraries contained unique molecular identifiers. Around 500,000 cDNA molecules were obtained from approximately 1 to 10 million T cells. TCRdb reprocessed the PCR reads with MiXCR, giving one entry per CDR3 protein. The repertoire consists of 820,000 or so distinct CDR3 sequences, with about 50% occurring once and the leading ten covering around 4.5%. A word on this clonotype: Its antigen remains unidentified.

Sample: blood. This chain links TRBV20-1 with TRBJ2-1; no clear D. The origin of this receptor is a girl between 5 and 17 years old with multiple sclerosis. CDR3 residues: CSASGTMFYNEQFF. The CDR3 DNA sequence: TGCAGTGCTAGTGGCACCATGTTCTACAATGAGCAGTTCTTC.